What follows are 15 T cell receptor beta chains derived from one specimen sequenced in a study of shared clonotypes between healthy human individuals (dated by TCRdb to the early 2020s). Libraries were made using the immunoSEQ multiplex PCR assay. The source is immuneACCESS, and TCRdb retained only in-frame sequences with V and J called. Part of the clones is not carried over; for the studies checked, unresolved V genes explain less than half of this, and the remainder is unexplained. The sample table shows fewer than 700,000 clones, and about 95% are seen once. The top ten constitute approximately 0.11% of the sample. For the CD8 naive samples, CD45RO-negative cells were positively selected for CCR7, yielding a CD45RA+CCR7+ population from which TemRA cells were excluded. The sequenced sample was naive CD8+ T cells sorted from blood. Taken with the paper, the label for cell subset or site translates to: CD45RA+CCR7+. Receptors were obtained from a woman aged 25 to 39 in good health.

On this clone itself: Other DNA sequences in this specimen translate into the identical CDR3. The chain uses TRBV11-2 and TRBJ2-7; D gene uncertain. The germline V gene has CDR1 SGHAT and CDR2 FQNNGV. The germline V and J ends were trimmed by 3 bases and 4 bases, with 7 bases remaining between them. This CDR3 region has 12 residues. CDR3 DNA: TGTGCCAGCAGCTTTCCCGGGTACGAGCAGTACTTC. Protein: CASSFPGYEQYF.

The chain has TRBV18 and TRBJ2-2; TRBD2 agrees at 7 bases. The germline V gene encodes CDR1 KGHSH and CDR2 LQKENI. The CDR3 totals 14 residues. V shed 7 bases, J shed 7 bases, and the junction held 9 bases outside the gene matches. CDR3 nucleotides: TGTGCCAGCTTCCTCGCGGGAGCGGTCGGGGAGCTGTTTTTT. Its translation: CASFLAGAVGELFF.

The chain recombines TRBV5-5 with TRBJ2-7, with TRBD1 as a possible D gene (6 bases). Germline V gives CDR1 SGHKS, CDR2 YYEKEE (reference sequence). This CDR3 spans 14 amino acids. Deletions cut 2 bases from V and 4 bases from J, with 13 bases between. This chain's CDR3 is CASSLITGSYEQYF. The CDR3 DNA follows: TGTGCCAGCAGCTTAATAACAGGGAGTTACGAGCAGTACTTC.

The rearrangement joins TRBV5-1 to TRBJ2-7; 8 bases fit TRBD1. Trimming cost V 2 bases and J 3 bases; bases outside gene matches: 7. Germline lookup yields CDR1 SGHRS and CDR2 YFSETQ. The CDR3 extends over 15 amino acids. The CDR3 protein is CASSFDRGPLYEQYF. For the CDR3, the DNA is TGCGCCAGCAGCTTTGACAGGGGCCCCCTCTACGAGCAGTACTTC.

The rearrangement links TRBV27 to TRBJ2-1; 11 bases are shared with TRBD2. The CDR3 is 15 amino acids. The V segment lost 5 bases and the J segment 4 bases; nucleotides outside the gene matches: 4. Germline values: CDR1 MNHEY, CDR2 SMNVEV (reference sequence). The CDR3 region is CASSHGLAGYNEQFF. For the CDR3, the DNA is TGTGCCAGCAGTCACGGACTAGCGGGTTACAATGAGCAGTTCTTC.

This chain joins TRBV19 and TRBJ1-5; D gene unclear. Germline V gene lookup returns CDR1 LNHDA and CDR2 SQIVND (reference sequence). Trimming removed 9 bases at V and 0 bases at J, with 15 bases between. The CDR3 consists of 15 residues. CDR3 DNA: TGTGCCAGCACTCCGGGCCATTATAGCAATCAGCCCCAGCATTTT. As protein: CASTPGHYSNQPQHF.

The chain is built from TRBV28 and TRBJ2-3, with D possibly matching TRBD2 (6 bases). The CDR3 sequence is 15 residues long. V gave up 2 bases and J gave up 4 bases, with 13 bases separating them. Germline CDR1 reads MDHEN; CDR2 reads SYDVKM. This chain's CDR3 is CASSLPGEEADTQYF. The DNA for the CDR3 is TGTGCCAGCAGTTTACCGGGAGAGGAGGCAGATACGCAGTATTTT.

The gene calls are TRBV7-9 and TRBJ2-1, with D possibly matching TRBD2 (6 bases). Germline V gives CDR1 SEHNR, CDR2 FQNEAQ (reference sequence). V gave up 1 base and J gave up 2 bases, with 12 bases separating them. The CDR3 is 16 residues long. The CDR3 coding sequence is TGTGCCAGCAGCTTAGAAGCGGGTGGGACCTACAATGAGCAGTTCTTC. This sequence encodes CASSLEAGGTYNEQFF.

V is TRBV18 and J is TRBJ2-7; the D gene could be TRBD1 or TRBD2 (6 bases each). This CDR3 comprises 15 residues. V lost 2 bases to trimming and J lost 0 bases, with 11 bases between them. Germline values: CDR1 KGHSH, CDR2 LQKENI. The CDR3, as DNA: TGTGCCAGCTCACCAGGAGGGGGTAGCTCCTACGAGCAGTACTTC. Protein product: CASSPGGGSSYEQYF.

The chain combines TRBV6-5 with TRBJ2-5; D call uncertain. Germline V gene data show CDR1 as MNHEY and CDR2 as SVGAGI. V was pared by 4 bases and J by 4 bases, with 4 bases between. This CDR3 is 11 amino acids long. The CDR3 protein is CASSSRETQYF. DNA for the CDR3: TGTGCCAGCAGTTCTCGAGAGACCCAGTACTTC.

J is TRBJ2-3 and V is TRBV27, with 12 bases that match TRBD2. Germline loops: CDR1 MNHEY, CDR2 SMNVEV (reference sequence). This CDR3 has 16 residues. V lost 5 bases to trimming and J lost 4 bases; unmatched junction nucleotides: 7. The CDR3 region has the DNA TGTGCCAGCAGTCACAGACTAGCGGGAGAATCAGATACGCAGTATTTT. Translated, it gives CASSHRLAGESDTQYF.

V and J are TRBV2 and TRBJ2-1, with 7 positions matching TRBD1. J gave up 3 bases and V 6 bases, and 8 bases lay outside the gene matches. Germline lookup yields CDR1 SNHLY and CDR2 FYNNEI. CDR3 length: 15 amino acids. For the CDR3, the DNA is TGTGCCAGCAGGAGAGGGACAGCGAACTACAATGAGCAGTTCTTC. It yields the protein CASRRGTANYNEQFF. Complete variable domain (other parts from reference TRBV2 and TRBJ2-1): EPEVTQTPSHQVTQMGQEVILRCVPISNHLYFYWYRQILGQKVEFLVSFYNNEISEKSEIFDDQFSVERPDGSNFTLKIRSTKLEDSAMYFCASRRGTANYNEQFFGPGTRLTVL.

The chain joins TRBV10-3 to TRBJ2-7, with 11 bases lining up with TRBD2. This CDR3 has 17 residues. Trimming at V came to 1 base and at J to 5 bases, leaving 10 bases not matched to a gene. Germline loops: CDR1 ENHRY, CDR2 SYGVKD. Written as DNA, the CDR3 is TGTGCCATCAGTGAGTGGACTAGCGGGTTCTCCCAAAACGAGCAGTACTTC. Amino acid sequence: CAISEWTSGFSQNEQYF.

This sequence joins TRBV5-6 and TRBJ2-7; possible D gene TRBD1, 5 bases. This CDR3 contains 14 residues. Trimming stripped 2 bases from V and 5 bases from J, with 14 bases between. Germline values: CDR1 SGHDT, CDR2 YYEEEE. The CDR3 here is CASSLGVGADEQYF. For the CDR3, the DNA is TGTGCCAGCAGCTTAGGGGTAGGGGCCGACGAGCAGTACTTC.

This clone has more than one count but fewer than ten. This chain uses TRBV6-1 with TRBJ2-3; no definite D call. The CDR3 is 15 residues long. The germline CDR1 and CDR2 sequences are MNHNS and SASEGT. With 2 bases removed from V and 2 bases from J, the gap between germline ends came to 11 bases. Here the CDR3 DNA reads TGTGCCAGCAGTGAACTTCTAGATAACACAGATACGCAGTATTTT. It yields the protein CASSELLDNTDTQYF.